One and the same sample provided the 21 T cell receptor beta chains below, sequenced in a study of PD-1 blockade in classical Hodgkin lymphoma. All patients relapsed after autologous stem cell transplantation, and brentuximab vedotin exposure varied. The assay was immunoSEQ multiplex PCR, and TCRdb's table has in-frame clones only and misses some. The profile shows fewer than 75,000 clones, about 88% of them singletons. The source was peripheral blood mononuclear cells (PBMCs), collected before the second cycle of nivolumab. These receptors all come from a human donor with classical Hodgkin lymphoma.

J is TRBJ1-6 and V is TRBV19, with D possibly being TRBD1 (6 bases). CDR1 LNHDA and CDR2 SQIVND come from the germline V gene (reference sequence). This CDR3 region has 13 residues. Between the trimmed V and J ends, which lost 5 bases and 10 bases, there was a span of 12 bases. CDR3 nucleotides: TGTGCCAGTAGTTCGCTTGGACAGTCACCCCTCCACTTT. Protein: CASSSLGQSPLHF.

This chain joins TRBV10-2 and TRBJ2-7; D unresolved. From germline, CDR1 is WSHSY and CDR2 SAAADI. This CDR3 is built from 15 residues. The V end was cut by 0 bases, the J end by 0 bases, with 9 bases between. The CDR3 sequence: CASSESYSSSYEQYF. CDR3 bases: TGCGCCAGCAGTGAGTCGTATAGTTCCTCCTACGAGCAGTACTTC.

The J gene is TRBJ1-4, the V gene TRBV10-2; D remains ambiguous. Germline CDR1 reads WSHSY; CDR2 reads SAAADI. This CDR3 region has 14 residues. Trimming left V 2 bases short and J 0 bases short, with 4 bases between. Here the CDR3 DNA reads TGCGCCAGCAGTGAGGTTTCAACTAATGAAAAACTGTTTTTT. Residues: CASSEVSTNEKLFF.

For the CDR3, the DNA is TGCGCCAGCAGCTTGGGGACAGGAGTCTACACCTTC. This gives the protein CASSLGTGVYTF. The V and J genes are TRBV5-1 and TRBJ1-2; 7 bases fit TRBD1. The V gene end was trimmed by 0 bases and the J gene end by 10 bases; junction bases not matched to a gene: 3. Germline V gene lookup returns CDR1 SGHRS and CDR2 YFSETQ. CDR3 length: 12 amino acids.

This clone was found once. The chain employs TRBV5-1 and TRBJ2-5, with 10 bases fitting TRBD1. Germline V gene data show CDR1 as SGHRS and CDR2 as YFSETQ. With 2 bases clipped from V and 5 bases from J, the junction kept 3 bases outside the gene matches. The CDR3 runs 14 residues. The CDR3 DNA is TGCGCCAGCAGCTTAGGACAGGGGGTGGAGACCCAGTACTTC. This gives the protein CASSLGQGVETQYF.

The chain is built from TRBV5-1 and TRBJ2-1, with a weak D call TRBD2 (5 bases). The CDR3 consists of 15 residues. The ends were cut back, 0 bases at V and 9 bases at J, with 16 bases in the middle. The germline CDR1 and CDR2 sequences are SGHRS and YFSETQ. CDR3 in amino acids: CASSLAAPGSSEQFF. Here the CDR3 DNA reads TGCGCCAGCAGCTTGGCCGCCCCGGGGAGCAGTGAGCAGTTCTTC.

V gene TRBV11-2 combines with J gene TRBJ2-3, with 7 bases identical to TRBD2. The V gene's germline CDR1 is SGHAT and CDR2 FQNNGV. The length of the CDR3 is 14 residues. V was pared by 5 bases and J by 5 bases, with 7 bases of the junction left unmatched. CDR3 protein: CASSLLALQDTQYF. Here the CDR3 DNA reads TGTGCCAGCAGCCTACTAGCGCTCCAAGATACGCAGTATTTT.

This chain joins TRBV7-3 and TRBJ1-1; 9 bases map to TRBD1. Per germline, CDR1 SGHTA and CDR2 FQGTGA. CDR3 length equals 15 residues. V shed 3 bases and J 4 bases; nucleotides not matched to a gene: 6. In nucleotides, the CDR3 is TGTGCCAGCAGCTTCAACAGGGGGCGGACCACTGAAGCTTTCTTT. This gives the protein CASSFNRGRTTEAFF.

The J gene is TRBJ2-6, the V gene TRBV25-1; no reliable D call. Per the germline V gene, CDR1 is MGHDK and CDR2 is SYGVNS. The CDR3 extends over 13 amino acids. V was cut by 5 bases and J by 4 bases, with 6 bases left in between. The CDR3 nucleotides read TGTGCCAGCAGTTCCCCGGGGGCCAACGTCCTGACTTTC. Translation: CASSSPGANVLTF.

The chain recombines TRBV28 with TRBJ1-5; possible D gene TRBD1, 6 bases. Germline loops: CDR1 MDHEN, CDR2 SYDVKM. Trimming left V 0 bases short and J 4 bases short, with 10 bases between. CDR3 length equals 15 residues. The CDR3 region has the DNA TGTGCCAGCAGTTTATGGACAGGAGAAAATCAGCCCCAGCATTTT. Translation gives CASSLWTGENQPQHF.

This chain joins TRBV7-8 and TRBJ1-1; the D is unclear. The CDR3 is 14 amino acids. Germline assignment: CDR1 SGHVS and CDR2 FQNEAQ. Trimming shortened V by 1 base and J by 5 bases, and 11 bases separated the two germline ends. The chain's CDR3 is CASSLGLGNTEAFF. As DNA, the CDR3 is TGTGCCAGCAGCTTAGGGCTTGGAAATACTGAAGCTTTCTTT.

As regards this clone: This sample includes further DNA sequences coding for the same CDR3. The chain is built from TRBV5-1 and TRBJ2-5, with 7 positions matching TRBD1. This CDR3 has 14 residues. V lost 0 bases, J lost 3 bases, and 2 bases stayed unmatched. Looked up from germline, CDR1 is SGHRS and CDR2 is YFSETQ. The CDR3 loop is CASSLGGTEETQYF. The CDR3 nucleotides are TGCGCCAGCAGCTTGGGGGGGACAGAAGAGACCCAGTACTTC.

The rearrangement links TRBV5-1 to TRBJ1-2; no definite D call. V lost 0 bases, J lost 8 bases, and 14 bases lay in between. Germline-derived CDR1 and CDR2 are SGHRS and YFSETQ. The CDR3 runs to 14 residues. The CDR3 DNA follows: TGCGCCAGCAGCTTGGAGGCAGGAGCTAGGGGCTACACCTTC. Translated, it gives CASSLEAGARGYTF.

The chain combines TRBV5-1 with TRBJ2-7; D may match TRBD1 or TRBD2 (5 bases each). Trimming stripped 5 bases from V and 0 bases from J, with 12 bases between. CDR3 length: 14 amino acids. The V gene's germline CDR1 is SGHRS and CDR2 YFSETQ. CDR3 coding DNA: TGCGCCAGCAGGCCCGGGGCGAGCTCCTACGAGCAGTACTTC. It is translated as CASRPGASSYEQYF.

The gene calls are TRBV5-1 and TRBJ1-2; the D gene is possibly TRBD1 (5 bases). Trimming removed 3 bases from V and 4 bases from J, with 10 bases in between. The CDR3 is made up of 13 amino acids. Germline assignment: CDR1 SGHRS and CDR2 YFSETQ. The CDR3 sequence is CASSYDSSYGYTF. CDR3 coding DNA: TGCGCCAGCAGCTATGACAGCAGCTATGGCTACACCTTC. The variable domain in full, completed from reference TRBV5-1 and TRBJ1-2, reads KAGVTQTPRYLIKTRGQQVTLSCSPISGHRSVSWYQQTPGQGLQFLFEYFSETQRNKGNFPGRFSGRQFSNSRSEMNVSTLELGDSALYLCASSYDSSYGYTFGSGTRLTVV.

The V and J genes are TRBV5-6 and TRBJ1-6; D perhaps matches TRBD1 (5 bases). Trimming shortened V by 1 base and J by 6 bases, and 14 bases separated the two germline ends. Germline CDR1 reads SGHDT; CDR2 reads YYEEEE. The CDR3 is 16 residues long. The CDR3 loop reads CASSLWGAKSNSPLHF. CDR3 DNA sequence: TGTGCCAGCAGCTTGTGGGGCGCCAAGTCTAATTCACCCCTCCACTTT.

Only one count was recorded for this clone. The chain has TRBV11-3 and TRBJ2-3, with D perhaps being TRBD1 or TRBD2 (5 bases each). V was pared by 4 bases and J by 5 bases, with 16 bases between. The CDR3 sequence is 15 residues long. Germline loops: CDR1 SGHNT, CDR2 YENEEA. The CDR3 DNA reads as TGTGCCAGCAGCTCCGGGGCGGGCCGCGGAGATACGCAGTATTTT. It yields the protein CASSSGAGRGDTQYF.

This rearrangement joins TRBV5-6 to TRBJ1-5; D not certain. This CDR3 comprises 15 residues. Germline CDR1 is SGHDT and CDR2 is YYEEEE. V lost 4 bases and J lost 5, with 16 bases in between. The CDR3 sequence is CASSPSGRPHQPQHF. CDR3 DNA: TGTGCCAGCAGCCCCTCCGGCAGGCCCCATCAGCCCCAGCATTTT.

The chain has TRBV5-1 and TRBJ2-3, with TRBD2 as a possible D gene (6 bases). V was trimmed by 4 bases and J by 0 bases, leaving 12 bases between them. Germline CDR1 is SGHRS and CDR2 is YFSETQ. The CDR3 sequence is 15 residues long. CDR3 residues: CASSPGDPSTDTQYF. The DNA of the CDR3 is TGCGCCAGCAGCCCGGGGGATCCCAGCACAGATACGCAGTATTTT.

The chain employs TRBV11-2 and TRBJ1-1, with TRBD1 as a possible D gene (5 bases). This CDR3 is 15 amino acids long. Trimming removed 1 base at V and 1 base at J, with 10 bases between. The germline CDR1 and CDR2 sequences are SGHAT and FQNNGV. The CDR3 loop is CASSLVGGWNTEAFF. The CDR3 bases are TGTGCCAGCAGCTTAGTGGGGGGGTGGAACACTGAAGCTTTCTTT. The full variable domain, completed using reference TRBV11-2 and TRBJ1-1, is EAGVAQSPRYKIIEKRQSVAFWCNPISGHATLYWYQQILGQGPKLLIQFQNNGVVDDSQLPKDRFSAERLKGVDSTLKIQPAKLEDSAVYLCASSLVGGWNTEAFFGQGTRLTVV.

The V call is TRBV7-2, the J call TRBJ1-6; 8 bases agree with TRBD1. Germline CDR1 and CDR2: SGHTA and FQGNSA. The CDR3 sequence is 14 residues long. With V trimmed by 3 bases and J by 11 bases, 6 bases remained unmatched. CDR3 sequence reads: CASSFRTGKTPLHF. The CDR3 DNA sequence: TGTGCCAGCAGCTTCAGGACAGGGAAAACACCCCTCCACTTT. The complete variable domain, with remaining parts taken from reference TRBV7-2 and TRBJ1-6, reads GAGVSQSPSNKVTEKGKDVELRCDPISGHTALYWYRQSLGQGLEFLIYFQGNSAPDKSGLPSDRFSAERTGGSVSTLTIQRTQQEDSAVYLCASSFRTGKTPLHFGNGTRLTVT.